One sample yielded the 32 T cell receptor beta chains listed below, sequenced in a study of blood T cell repertoires in COVID-19 (dated by TCRdb to about 2020). The library came from the immunoSEQ multiplex PCR assay. In its TCRdb copy, this immuneACCESS table keeps in-frame sequences only and misses some clones. Where compared with another copy, unresolved V genes explain less than half of these, and the others have no known cause. The sample data list 150,000 to 200,000 clones, and roughly four fifths of these were observed just once. Around 2.7% of the sample lies in the top ten. Sequencing was carried out using peripheral blood. These receptor sequences come from a woman over 75 with COVID-19, enrolled during active disease.

The J gene is TRBJ1-3, the V gene TRBV6-5; 7 bases agree with TRBD1. Germline V gene sequence: CDR1 MNHEY, CDR2 SVGAGI. This CDR3 is 15 amino acids long. The V segment lost 6 bases and the J segment 2 bases; nucleotides outside the gene matches: 7. CDR3 amino acids: CASRLDRVAGNTIYF. The DNA of the CDR3 is TGTGCCAGCAGATTAGACAGGGTGGCTGGAAACACCATATATTTT.

This clone has more than one count but fewer than ten. V and J are TRBV10-3 and TRBJ2-2, with 7 bases fitting TRBD1. Trimming at V came to 6 bases and at J to 4 bases, leaving 5 bases not matched to a gene. This CDR3 comprises 14 residues. The germline CDR1 and CDR2 sequences are ENHRY and SYGVKD. The CDR3 region has the DNA TGTGCCATCAGCGCCTGGGACAGCACCGGGGAGCTGTTTTTT. Protein: CAISAWDSTGELFF.

This chain connects TRBV27 to TRBJ2-7; 10 nucleotides match TRBD2. Germline assignment: CDR1 MNHEY and CDR2 SMNVEV (reference sequence). CDR3 length: 15 residues. The J segment lost 3 bases and the V segment lost 1 base, leaving 3 bases of the junction unmatched. CDR3: CASSLWASGGYEQYF. CDR3 coding DNA: TGTGCCAGCAGTTTATGGGCTAGCGGGGGCTACGAGCAGTACTTC.

The rearrangement joins TRBV6-6 to TRBJ2-3; D is uncertain. Trimming removed 7 bases from V and 3 bases from J, with 8 bases in between. Germline lookup yields CDR1 MNHNY and CDR2 SVGAGI (reference sequence). The CDR3 covers 12 residues. In nucleotides, the CDR3 is TGTGCCAGCACAGGAAATACAGATACGCAGTATTTT. This codes for CASTGNTDTQYF.

This clone was recorded a few times. This chain links TRBV7-9 with TRBJ1-4, with D perhaps matching TRBD1 (6 bases). V gave up 0 bases and J gave up 2 bases, with 10 bases separating them. The CDR3 length is 16 residues. Germline lookup yields CDR1 SEHNR and CDR2 FQNEAQ (reference sequence). For the CDR3, the DNA is TGTGCCAGCAGCTTAGCGGGGGCAACCACTAATGAAAAACTGTTTTTT. Its translation: CASSLAGATTNEKLFF.

This chain connects TRBV7-3 to TRBJ1-5; D is ambiguous. CDR3 length: 13 residues. Deletions cut 5 bases from V and 4 bases from J, with 9 bases between. From germline, CDR1 is SGHTA and CDR2 FQGTGA. The CDR3 nucleotides are TGTGCCAGCAGCGCGACGGGTAATCAGCCCCAGCATTTT. The encoded protein is CASSATGNQPQHF.

The J gene is TRBJ2-3, the V gene TRBV7-3; the match to TRBD2 covers 9 bases. The germline gives CDR1 SGHTA, CDR2 FQGTGA. The CDR3 consists of 15 residues. J lost 3 bases, V lost 5 bases, and 6 bases had no gene match. The CDR3 region is CASSALAGLTDTQYF. Here the CDR3 DNA reads TGTGCCAGCAGCGCGCTAGCGGGGCTAACAGATACGCAGTATTTT.

This clone was detected ten times or more. The sample holds other DNA sequences that translate to the same CDR3. This chain uses TRBV10-2 with TRBJ2-7; 7 bases match TRBD1. Germline V lookup: CDR1 WSHSY, CDR2 SAAADI. V was clipped by 4 bases and J by 5 bases; unmatched bases: 5. The CDR3 consists of 13 residues. The CDR3 DNA is TGCGCCAGCAGTGCAGGGGGAAAGCACGAGCAGTACTTC. Encoded protein: CASSAGGKHEQYF.

The genes are TRBV5-1 and TRBJ2-3; TRBD1 might be the D (5 bases). Trimming took 2 bases from V and 0 from J, leaving 22 bases between them. Germline assignment: CDR1 SGHRS and CDR2 YFSETQ. The CDR3 length is 19 residues. The CDR3 is CASSFLARGAGTSTDTQYF. The CDR3 DNA reads as TGCGCCAGCAGCTTCCTCGCGCGTGGGGCCGGTACGAGCACAGATACGCAGTATTTT.

The chain employs TRBV29-1 and TRBJ2-5, with 10 positions matching TRBD2. V lost 4 bases and J lost 7; bases outside the gene matches: 12. The CDR3 consists of 15 residues. CDR1 SQVTM and CDR2 ANQGSEA come from the germline V gene. In DNA form, the CDR3 reads TGCAGCGTTGCGCAGCTCCTAGCGGGAGTGTCGACCCAGTACTTC. It translates to CSVAQLLAGVSTQYF. Looking up the rest from reference TRBV29-1 and TRBJ2-5 gives the full variable domain: SAVISQKPSRDICQRGTSLTIQCQVDSQVTMMFWYRQQPGQSLTLIATANQGSEATYESGFVIDKFPISRPNLTFSTLTVSNMSPEDSSIYLCSVAQLLAGVSTQYFGPGTRLLVL.

The chain joins TRBV5-1 to TRBJ2-3, with D possibly being TRBD2 (6 bases). Germline V gene sequence: CDR1 SGHRS, CDR2 YFSETQ. V lost 1 base and J lost 6, with 9 bases in between. The CDR3 has 13 amino acids. DNA of the CDR3: TGCGCCAGCAGCTTGTCAGGAGGGGATACGCAGTATTTT. This sequence encodes CASSLSGGDTQYF.

V gene TRBV27 combines with J gene TRBJ2-7; TRBD1 matches at 7 bases. V shed 4 bases, J shed 3 bases, and the junction held 12 bases outside the gene matches. Looked up from germline, CDR1 is MNHEY and CDR2 is SMNVEV (reference sequence). The CDR3 consists of 16 residues. The CDR3 coding sequence is TGTGCCAGCAGTTCTTGGGTTACGGGACAGAACTACGAGCAGTACTTC. Its protein is CASSSWVTGQNYEQYF.

The V and J genes are TRBV27 and TRBJ1-2; perhaps TRBD1 as D (5 bases). V lost 6 bases to trimming and J lost 5 bases, with 19 bases between them. Germline CDR1 and CDR2: MNHEY and SMNVEV (reference sequence). This CDR3 has 15 residues. The CDR3 DNA sequence: TGTGCCAGCAGGGCCGGTCAGGGCAGGGAATATGGCTACACCTTC. This encodes CASRAGQGREYGYTF.

There are a few counts of this clone. This chain connects TRBV30 to TRBJ1-1; D ambiguous. V was cut by 7 bases and J by 1 base, with 4 bases left in between. The CDR3 loop spans 10 amino acids. The germline CDR1 and CDR2 sequences are GTSNPN and SVGIG (reference sequence). The CDR3: CAFRNTEAFF. The CDR3 region has the DNA TGTGCCTTCCGGAACACTGAAGCTTTCTTT. The full variable domain, with the rest looked up from reference TRBV30 and TRBJ1-1, is SQTIHQWPATLVQPVGSPLSLECTVEGTSNPNLYWYRQAAGRGLQLLFYSVGIGQISSEVPQNLSASRPQDRQFILSSKKLLLSDSGFYLCAFRNTEAFFGQGTRLTVV.

The chain is built from TRBV2 and TRBJ1-4; 7 bases align to TRBD1. J was trimmed by 10 bases and V by 3 bases; bases with no gene match: 8. The CDR3 runs to 14 residues. Germline V lookup: CDR1 SNHLY, CDR2 FYNNEI. CDR3 sequence (DNA): TGTGCCAGCAGTGAGACAGGGAATAGGTTAAAACTGTTTTTT. Translating it yields CASSETGNRLKLFF.

This sequence joins TRBV30 and TRBJ2-7, with a tentative D call TRBD1 (5 bases). V shed 7 bases and J shed 3 bases, with 10 bases lying between them. Looked up from germline, CDR1 is GTSNPN and CDR2 is SVGIG (reference sequence). The CDR3 totals 11 residues. As DNA, the CDR3 is TGTGCCTACGCAGGGAACTACGAGCAGTACTTC. Protein sequence: CAYAGNYEQYF.

The chain links TRBV5-1 to TRBJ2-1; 14 bases match TRBD2. With V trimmed by 0 bases and J by 10 bases, 9 bases remained unmatched. Per germline, CDR1 SGHRS and CDR2 YFSETQ. This CDR3 comprises 17 residues. The CDR3 sequence is CASSLAPGLAGVGEQFF. The CDR3 DNA reads TGCGCCAGCAGCTTGGCCCCGGGACTAGCGGGAGTGGGAGAGCAGTTCTTC.

The chain links TRBV7-6 to TRBJ2-1, with 12 bases fitting TRBD2. The CDR3 loop spans 17 amino acids. The ends lost 5 bases at V and 8 bases at J; junction bases unmatched: 13. CDR1 is SGHVS, CDR2 FNYEAQ, per germline. This chain's CDR3 is CASSQVAGTSGSHEQFF. The CDR3 DNA is TGTGCCAGCAGCCAAGTCGCCGGGACTAGCGGGTCTCATGAGCAGTTCTTC.

The chain uses TRBV7-2 and TRBJ2-7; TRBD2 aligns across 8 bases. The CDR3 is 14 amino acids. V dropped 5 bases and J dropped 7; count of bases not matched to a gene: 10. Per the germline V gene, CDR1 is SGHTA and CDR2 is FQGNSA. The CDR3: CASSPGLASLEQYF. CDR3 DNA: TGTGCCAGCAGCCCCGGACTAGCCTCTTTGGAGCAGTACTTC.

Regarding this clone: Relative to the germline gene, one junction end is altered; a read error may explain this. The CDR3 loop reads CAGRGTERHTEAFF. CDR3 sequence (DNA): TGTGCCGGCAGGGGGACAGAGAGGCACACTGAAGCTTTCTTT. The V call is TRBV6-6, the J call TRBJ1-1, with 7 bases lining up with TRBD1. This CDR3 contains 14 residues. CDR1 is MNHNY and CDR2 is SVGAGI in the germline V gene (reference sequence).

This clone occurred a few times. The rearrangement links TRBV5-4 to TRBJ1-2; 9 positions match TRBD1. This CDR3 is built from 15 residues. Germline V gene lookup returns CDR1 SGHNT and CDR2 YYREEE (reference sequence). The ends lost 4 bases at V and 8 bases at J; junction bases unmatched: 12. The DNA for the CDR3 is TGTGCCAGCAGCCCGGACAGGGGCCAAATCGGGGGCTACACCTTC. Its translation is CASSPDRGQIGGYTF.

The chain has TRBV5-6 and TRBJ2-1; D perhaps matches TRBD2 (6 bases). The germline V gene has CDR1 SGHDT and CDR2 YYEEEE. This CDR3 is 15 amino acids long. Trimming pared 1 base from V and 5 bases from J, leaving 13 bases between. The CDR3 DNA reads TGTGCCAGCAGCTTGCCGGGACTGGGAAACAATGAGCAGTTCTTC. Protein: CASSLPGLGNNEQFF. Full variable domain (rest looked up from reference TRBV5-6 and TRBJ2-1): DAGVTQSPTHLIKTRGQQVTLRCSPKSGHDTVSWYQQALGQGPQFIFQYYEEEERQRGNFPDRFSGHQFPNYSSELNVNALLLGDSALYLCASSLPGLGNNEQFFGPGTRLTVL.

The rearrangement uses TRBV7-3 and TRBJ2-5; TRBD2 agrees at 9 bases. CDR3 length: 13 amino acids. The trim removed 5 bases at V and 5 bases at J, leaving 3 bases unmatched. Germline V gene sequence: CDR1 SGHTA, CDR2 FQGTGA. The CDR3 reads CASSRAGGETQYF. CDR3 bases: TGTGCCAGCAGCCGCGCGGGAGGGGAGACCCAGTACTTC.

The J gene is TRBJ2-5, the V gene TRBV19, with 7 bases aligning to TRBD1. The CDR3 has 15 amino acids. Germline assignment: CDR1 LNHDA and CDR2 SQIVND (reference sequence). With V trimmed by 4 bases and J by 5 bases, 10 bases remained unmatched. CDR3 bases: TGTGCCAGTAGTACGACAGGGCGTTTGTGGGAGACCCAGTACTTC. Protein product: CASSTTGRLWETQYF.

This clone was detected only a few times. The rearrangement joins TRBV27 to TRBJ2-1, with 11 bases that match TRBD2. CDR3 length equals 14 residues. Germline lookup yields CDR1 MNHEY and CDR2 SMNVEV (reference sequence). Germline trimming cut 6 bases from V and 4 bases from J; bases unmatched to any gene: 2. CDR3 protein: CASRGTSGYNEQFF. The CDR3 DNA reads TGTGCCAGCAGGGGGACTAGCGGTTACAATGAGCAGTTCTTC.

J is TRBJ2-7 and V is TRBV7-8; 11 bases are shared with TRBD2. The CDR3 has 14 amino acids. Germline CDR1 and CDR2: SGHVS and FQNEAQ. DNA of the CDR3: TGTGTCACGGGACCGGGACTAGCGGAAGAGGGGCAGTACTTC. It yields the protein CVTGPGLAEEGQYF.

The chain joins TRBV5-1 to TRBJ2-7; D not resolved. CDR3 length: 11 residues. Germline CDR1 SGHRS, CDR2 YFSETQ. V gave up 4 bases and J gave up 3 bases, with 5 bases separating them. As DNA, the CDR3 is TGCGCCAGCAGCCGCGACTACGAGCAGTACTTC. Translation: CASSRDYEQYF.

V gene TRBV5-4 combines with J gene TRBJ2-1; 13 bases are shared with TRBD2. From germline, CDR1 is SGHNT and CDR2 YYREEE (reference sequence). J was trimmed by 6 bases and V by 9 bases; bases with no gene match: 9. The CDR3 sequence is 15 residues long. CDR3 residues: CATFPRTSGSNEQFF. For the CDR3, the DNA is TGTGCCACCTTCCCTCGGACTAGCGGGAGCAATGAGCAGTTCTTC.

CDR3 DNA sequence: TGCGCCAGCAGCCACGACATCTGGGCTAATGGCTACACCTTC. This codes for CASSHDIWANGYTF. The gene calls are TRBV4-1 and TRBJ1-2; D remains ambiguous. Germline values: CDR1 MGHRA, CDR2 YSYEKL. The CDR3 loop spans 14 amino acids. V was shortened by 3 bases and J by 6 bases, with 14 bases between the two germline ends.

This chain uses TRBV19 with TRBJ2-1, with 7 bases identical to TRBD2. After removal of 3 bases from V and 8 bases from J, the junction contained 10 bases not matched to a gene. Germline values: CDR1 LNHDA, CDR2 SQIVND (reference sequence). The CDR3 runs 15 residues. The CDR3 sequence is CASSIIAGEGYEQFF. The CDR3 nucleotides are TGTGCCAGTAGTATCATTGCGGGGGAGGGATATGAGCAGTTCTTC.

The rearrangement uses TRBV24-1 and TRBJ2-1, with 14 bases identical to TRBD2. V shed 3 bases, J shed 8 bases, and the junction held 2 bases outside the gene matches. The CDR3 has 15 residues. CDR1 and CDR2 (germline): KGHDR, SFDVKD. For the CDR3, the DNA is TGTGCCACCAGTGATGGACTAGCGGGGGGCTATGAGCAGTTCTTC. Amino acids: CATSDGLAGGYEQFF.

This clone was recorded a few times. The rearrangement uses TRBV24-1 and TRBJ2-7; TRBD1 is a possible D gene (5 bases). The CDR3 is 13 amino acids. CDR1 is KGHDR and CDR2 is SFDVKD in the germline V gene. The V end was cut by 10 bases, the J end by 5 bases, with 17 bases between. CDR3 coding DNA: TGTGCCACGCCCTCCCGGACATTGGACGAGCAGTACTTC. Translation gives CATPSRTLDEQYF.